This T cell receptor beta chain appears in the sequencing data of a study of T cell responses to AZD1222 COVID-19 vaccine. Study results and caveats: Only a handful of AZD1222 recipients, six or seven in all, had baseline seropositivity. All repertoire sampling was performed exclusively after the peak T cell response. Donors, mostly white British, included more females; clonal diversity was possibly underestimated. Spike as a whole was targeted by vaccine-associated CD4 TCRs, dominant at 160-218 and 743-854.

The repertoire was sequenced with immunoSEQ multiplex PCR; TCRdb's copy has only in-frame clones and lacks some. The table shows about 140,000 clones, with around 90% occurring only once. Note on this clone: The target antigen is unknown.

The input for sequencing was peripheral blood, taken on day 0 of AZD1222 vaccination. This TCR derives from an adult in good health.

CDR3 nucleotide sequence: TGTGCCAGCAGCCGTACCTACAGGGGGATCCCTGAAGCTTTCTTT. Translation: CASSRTYRGIPEAFF. The chain has TRBV14 and TRBJ1-1; 8 bases are shared with TRBD1. Germline values: CDR1 SGHDN, CDR2 FVKESK. V lost 4 bases to trimming and J lost 6 bases; unmatched junction nucleotides: 10. The CDR3 runs to 15 residues.